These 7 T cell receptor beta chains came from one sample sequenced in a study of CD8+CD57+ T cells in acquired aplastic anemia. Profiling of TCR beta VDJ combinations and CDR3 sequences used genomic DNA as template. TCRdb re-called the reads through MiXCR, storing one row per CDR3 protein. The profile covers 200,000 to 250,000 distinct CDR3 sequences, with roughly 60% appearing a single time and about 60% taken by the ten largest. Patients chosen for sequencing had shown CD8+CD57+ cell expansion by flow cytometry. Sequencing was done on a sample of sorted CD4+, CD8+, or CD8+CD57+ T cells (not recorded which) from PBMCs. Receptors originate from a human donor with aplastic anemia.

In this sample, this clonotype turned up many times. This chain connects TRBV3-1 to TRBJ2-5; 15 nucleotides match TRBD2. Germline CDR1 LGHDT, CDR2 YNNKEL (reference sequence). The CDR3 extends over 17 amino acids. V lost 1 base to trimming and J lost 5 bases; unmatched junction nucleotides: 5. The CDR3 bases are TGTGCCAGCAGCCAAGGGACTAGCGGGGGGGCCTGGGAGACCCAGTACTTC. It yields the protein CASSQGTSGGAWETQYF.

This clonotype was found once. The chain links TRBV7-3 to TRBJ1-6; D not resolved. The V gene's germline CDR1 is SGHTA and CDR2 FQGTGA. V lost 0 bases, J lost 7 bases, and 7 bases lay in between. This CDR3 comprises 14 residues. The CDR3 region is CASSLTFLNSPLHF. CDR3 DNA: TGTGCCAGCAGCTTAACGTTTCTGAATTCACCCCTCCACTTT.

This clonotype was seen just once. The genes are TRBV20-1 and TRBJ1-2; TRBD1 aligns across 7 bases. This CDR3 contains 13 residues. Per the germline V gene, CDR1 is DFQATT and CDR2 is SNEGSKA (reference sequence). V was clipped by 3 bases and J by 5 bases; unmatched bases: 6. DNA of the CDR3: TGCAGTGCTAGGCCCGGGACAGAATATGGCTACACCTTC. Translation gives CSARPGTEYGYTF.

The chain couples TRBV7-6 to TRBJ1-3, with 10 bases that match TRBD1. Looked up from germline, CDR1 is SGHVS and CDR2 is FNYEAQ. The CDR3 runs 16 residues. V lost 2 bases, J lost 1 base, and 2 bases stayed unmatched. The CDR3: CASSLLGQGSGNTIYF. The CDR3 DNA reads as TGTGCCAGCAGCTTATTGGGACAGGGGTCTGGAAACACCATATATTTT. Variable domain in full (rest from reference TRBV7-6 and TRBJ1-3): GAGVSQSPRYKVTKRGQDVALRCDPISGHVSLYWYRQALGQGPEFLTYFNYEAQQDKSGLPNDRFSAERPEGSISTLTIQRTEQRDSAMYRCASSLLGQGSGNTIYFGEGSWLTVV.

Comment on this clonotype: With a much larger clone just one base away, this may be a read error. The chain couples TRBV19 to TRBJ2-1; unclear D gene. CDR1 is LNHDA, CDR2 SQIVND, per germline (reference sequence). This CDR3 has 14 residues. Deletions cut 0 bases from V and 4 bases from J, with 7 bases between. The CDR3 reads CASSIDSVYNEQFF. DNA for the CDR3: TGTGCCAGTAGTATAGATAGTGTTTACAATGAGCAGTTCTTC.

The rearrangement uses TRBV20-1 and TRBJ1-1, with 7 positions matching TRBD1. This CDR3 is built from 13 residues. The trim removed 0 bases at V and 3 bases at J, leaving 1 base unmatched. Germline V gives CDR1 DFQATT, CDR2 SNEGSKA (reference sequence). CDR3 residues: CSARDQGDTEAFF. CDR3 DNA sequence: TGCAGTGCTAGAGATCAGGGGGACACTGAAGCTTTCTTT.

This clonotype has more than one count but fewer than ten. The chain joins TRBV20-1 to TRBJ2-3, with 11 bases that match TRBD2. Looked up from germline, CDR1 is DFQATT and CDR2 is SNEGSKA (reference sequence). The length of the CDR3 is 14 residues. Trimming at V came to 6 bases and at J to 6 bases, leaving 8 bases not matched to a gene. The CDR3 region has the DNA TGCAGTGCACCACTAGCGGGGGCGAAGGATACGCAGTATTTT. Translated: CSAPLAGAKDTQYF.